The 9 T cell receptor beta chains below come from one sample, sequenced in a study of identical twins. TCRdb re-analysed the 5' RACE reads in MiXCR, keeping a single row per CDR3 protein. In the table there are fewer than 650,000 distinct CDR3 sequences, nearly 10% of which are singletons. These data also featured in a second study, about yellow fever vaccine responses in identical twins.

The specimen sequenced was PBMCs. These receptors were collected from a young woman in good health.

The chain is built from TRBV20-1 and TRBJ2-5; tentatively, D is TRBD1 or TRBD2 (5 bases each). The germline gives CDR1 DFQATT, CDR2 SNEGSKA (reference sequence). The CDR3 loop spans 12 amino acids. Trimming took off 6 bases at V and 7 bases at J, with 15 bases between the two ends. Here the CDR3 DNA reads TGCAGTGCACCAGAGGGGTGGTGGACCCAGTACTTC. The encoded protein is CSAPEGWWTQYF.

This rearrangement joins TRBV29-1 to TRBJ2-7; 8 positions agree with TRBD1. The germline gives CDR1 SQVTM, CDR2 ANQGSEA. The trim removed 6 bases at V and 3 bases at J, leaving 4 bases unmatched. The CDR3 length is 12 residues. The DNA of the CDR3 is TGCAGCGTCGGACAGGGATACTACGAGCAGTACTTC. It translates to CSVGQGYYEQYF.

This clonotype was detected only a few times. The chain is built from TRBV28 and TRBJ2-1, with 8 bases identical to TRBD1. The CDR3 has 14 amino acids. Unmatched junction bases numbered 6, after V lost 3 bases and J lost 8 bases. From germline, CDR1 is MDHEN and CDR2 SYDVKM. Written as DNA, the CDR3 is TGTGCCAGCAGTTTCAACAGGGGGGAGGATGAGCAGTTCTTC. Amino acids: CASSFNRGEDEQFF.

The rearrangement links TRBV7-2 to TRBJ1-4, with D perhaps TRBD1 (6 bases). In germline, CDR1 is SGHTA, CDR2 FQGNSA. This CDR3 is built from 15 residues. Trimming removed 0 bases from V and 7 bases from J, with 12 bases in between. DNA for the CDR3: TGTGCCAGCAGCTTAGCCAGGGGTTCGGGTGAAAAACTGTTTTTT. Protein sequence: CASSLARGSGEKLFF. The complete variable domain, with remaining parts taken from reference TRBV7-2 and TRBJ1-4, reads GAGVSQSPSNKVTEKGKDVELRCDPISGHTALYWYRQSLGQGLEFLIYFQGNSAPDKSGLPSDRFSAERTGGSVSTLTIQRTQQEDSAVYLCASSLARGSGEKLFFGSGTQLSVL.

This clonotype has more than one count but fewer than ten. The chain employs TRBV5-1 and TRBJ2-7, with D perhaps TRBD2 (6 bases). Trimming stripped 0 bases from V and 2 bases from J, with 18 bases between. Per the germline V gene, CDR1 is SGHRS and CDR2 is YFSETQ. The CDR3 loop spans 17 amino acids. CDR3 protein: CASSLAKAAGPAYEQYF. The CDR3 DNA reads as TGCGCCAGCAGCTTGGCCAAGGCTGCGGGACCGGCCTACGAGCAGTACTTC. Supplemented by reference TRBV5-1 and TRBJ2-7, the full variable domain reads KAGVTQTPRYLIKTRGQQVTLSCSPISGHRSVSWYQQTPGQGLQFLFEYFSETQRNKGNFPGRFSGRQFSNSRSEMNVSTLELGDSALYLCASSLAKAAGPAYEQYFGPGTRLTVT.

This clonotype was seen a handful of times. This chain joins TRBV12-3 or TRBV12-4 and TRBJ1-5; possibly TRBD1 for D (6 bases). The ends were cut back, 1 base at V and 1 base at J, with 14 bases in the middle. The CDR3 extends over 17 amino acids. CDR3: CASSLVLGGISNQPQHF. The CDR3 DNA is TGTGCCAGCAGTTTAGTACTAGGGGGTATAAGCAATCAGCCCCAGCATTTT.

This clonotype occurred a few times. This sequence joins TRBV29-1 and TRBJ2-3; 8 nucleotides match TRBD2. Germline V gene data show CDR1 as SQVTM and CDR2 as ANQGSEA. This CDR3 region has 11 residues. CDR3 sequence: CSGTSSDTQYF. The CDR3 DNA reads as TGCAGTGGGACTAGTTCAGATACGCAGTATTTT.

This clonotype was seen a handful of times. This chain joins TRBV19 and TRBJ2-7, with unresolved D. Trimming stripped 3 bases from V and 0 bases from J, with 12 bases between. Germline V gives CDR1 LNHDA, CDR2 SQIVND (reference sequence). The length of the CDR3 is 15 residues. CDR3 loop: CASSMMLGISYEQYF. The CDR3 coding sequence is TGTGCCAGTAGTATGATGCTAGGGATCTCCTACGAGCAGTACTTC.

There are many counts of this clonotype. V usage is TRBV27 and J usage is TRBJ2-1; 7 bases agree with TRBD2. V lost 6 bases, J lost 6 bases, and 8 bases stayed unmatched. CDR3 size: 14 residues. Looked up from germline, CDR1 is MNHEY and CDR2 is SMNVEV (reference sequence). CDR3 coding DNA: TGTGCCAGCAGAGGGGAGGGGCATTCCAATGAGCAGTTCTTC. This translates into CASRGEGHSNEQFF.